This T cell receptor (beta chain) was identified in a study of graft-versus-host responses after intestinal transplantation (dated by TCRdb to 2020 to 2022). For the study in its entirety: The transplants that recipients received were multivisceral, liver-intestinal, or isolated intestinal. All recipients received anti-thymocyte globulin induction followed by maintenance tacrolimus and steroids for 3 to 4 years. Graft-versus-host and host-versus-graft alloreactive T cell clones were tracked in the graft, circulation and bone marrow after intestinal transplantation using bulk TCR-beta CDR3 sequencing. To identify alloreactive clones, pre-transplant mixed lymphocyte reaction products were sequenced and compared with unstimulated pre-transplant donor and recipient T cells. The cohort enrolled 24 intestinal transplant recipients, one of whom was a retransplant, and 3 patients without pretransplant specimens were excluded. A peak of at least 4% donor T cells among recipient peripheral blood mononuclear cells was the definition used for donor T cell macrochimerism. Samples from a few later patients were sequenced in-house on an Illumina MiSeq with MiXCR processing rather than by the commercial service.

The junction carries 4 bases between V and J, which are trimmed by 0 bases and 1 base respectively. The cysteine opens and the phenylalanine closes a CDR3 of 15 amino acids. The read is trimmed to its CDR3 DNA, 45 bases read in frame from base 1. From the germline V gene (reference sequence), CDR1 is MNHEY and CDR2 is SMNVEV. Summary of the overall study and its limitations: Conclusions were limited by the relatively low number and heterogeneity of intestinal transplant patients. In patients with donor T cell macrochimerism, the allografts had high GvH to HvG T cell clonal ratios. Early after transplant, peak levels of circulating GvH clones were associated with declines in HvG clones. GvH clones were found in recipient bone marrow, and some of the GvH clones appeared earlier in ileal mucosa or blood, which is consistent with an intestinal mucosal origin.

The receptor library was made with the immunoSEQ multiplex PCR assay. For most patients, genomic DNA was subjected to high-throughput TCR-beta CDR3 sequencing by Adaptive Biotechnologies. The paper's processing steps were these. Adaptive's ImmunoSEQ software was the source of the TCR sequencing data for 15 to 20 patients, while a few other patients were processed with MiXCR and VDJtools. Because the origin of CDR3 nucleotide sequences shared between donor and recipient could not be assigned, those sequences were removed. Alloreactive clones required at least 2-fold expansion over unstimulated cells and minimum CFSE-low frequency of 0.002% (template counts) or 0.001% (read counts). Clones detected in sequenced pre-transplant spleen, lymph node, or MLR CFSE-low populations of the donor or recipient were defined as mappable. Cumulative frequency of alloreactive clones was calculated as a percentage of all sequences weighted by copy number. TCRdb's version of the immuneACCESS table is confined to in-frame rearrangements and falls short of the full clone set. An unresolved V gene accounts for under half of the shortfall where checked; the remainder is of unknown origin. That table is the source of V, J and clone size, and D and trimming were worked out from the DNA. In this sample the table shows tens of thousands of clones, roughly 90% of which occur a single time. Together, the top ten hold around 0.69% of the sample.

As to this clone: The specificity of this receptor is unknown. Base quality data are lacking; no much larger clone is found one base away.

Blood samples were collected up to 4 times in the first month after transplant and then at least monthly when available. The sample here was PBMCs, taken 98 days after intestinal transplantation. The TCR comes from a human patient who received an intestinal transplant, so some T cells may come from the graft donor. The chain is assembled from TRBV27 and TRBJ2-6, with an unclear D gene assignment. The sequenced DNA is TGTGCCAGCAGTTTATCGGGGTCTGGGGCCAACGTCCTGACTTTC. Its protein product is CASSLSGSGANVLTF.